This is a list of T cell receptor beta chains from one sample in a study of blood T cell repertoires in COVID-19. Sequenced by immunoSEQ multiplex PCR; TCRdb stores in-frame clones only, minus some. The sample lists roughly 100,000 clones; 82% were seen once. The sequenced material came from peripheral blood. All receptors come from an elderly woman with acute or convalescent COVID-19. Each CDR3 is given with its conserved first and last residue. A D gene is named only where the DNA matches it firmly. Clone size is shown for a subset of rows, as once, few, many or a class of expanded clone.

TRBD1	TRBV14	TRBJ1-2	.	TGTGCCAGCAGCCAGGGGACAGCTTATGGCTACACCTTC	CASSQGTAYGYTF
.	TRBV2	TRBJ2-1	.	TGTGCCAGCAACCCTATGCCGGGAAATGAGCAGTTCTTC	CASNPMPGNEQFF
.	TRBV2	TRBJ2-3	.	TGTGCCAGCAGCCAAGTACAGGGGGGGACAGATACGCAGTATTTT	CASSQVQGGTDTQYF
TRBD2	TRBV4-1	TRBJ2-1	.	TGCGCCAGCAGCCAAGATAGACTAGCGGGTGGGGAGCAGTTCTTC	CASSQDRLAGGEQFF
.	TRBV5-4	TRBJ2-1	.	TGTGCCAGCAGCTTGAATCAAGGGGGACGCAATGAGCAGTTCTTC	CASSLNQGGRNEQFF
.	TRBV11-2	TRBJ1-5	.	TGTGCCAGCAGCTTAGGTACAGGAAGCAATCAGCCCCAGCATTTT	CASSLGTGSNQPQHF
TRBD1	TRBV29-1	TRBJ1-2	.	TGCAGCGTTGCGACCGACAGGGGCAATGGCTACACCTTC	CSVATDRGNGYTF
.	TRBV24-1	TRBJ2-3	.	TGTGCCACCAGCACTACAACAGATACGCAGTATTTT	CATSTTTDTQYF
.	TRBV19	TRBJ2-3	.	TGTGCCAGTACCTACAGGGCTAGCACAGATACGCAGTATTTT	CASTYRASTDTQYF
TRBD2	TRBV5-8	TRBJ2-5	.	TGTGCCAGCAGCCGAGGGACTAGCGGGAGGGCAGGGGAGACCCAGTACTTC	CASSRGTSGRAGETQYF
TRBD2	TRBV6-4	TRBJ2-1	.	TGTGCCAGCAACCGACTAGCGGGAGTGGGTGAGCAGTTCTTC	CASNRLAGVGEQFF
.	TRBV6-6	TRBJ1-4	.	TGTGCCATCGGGAGGGGCTATGAAAAACTGTTTTTT	CAIGRGYEKLFF
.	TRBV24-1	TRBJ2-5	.	TGTGCCACCAGTGACCGTACAAGAGGGTTTTTAGAGACCCAGTACTTC	CATSDRTRGFLETQYF
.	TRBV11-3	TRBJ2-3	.	TGTGCCAGCAGCTTTCTGCAGGGCGGTACGCAGTATTTT	CASSFLQGGTQYF
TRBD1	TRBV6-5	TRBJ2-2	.	TGTGCCAGCAGTTATTCTTGGACAGGGGTTACCGGGGAGCTGTTTTTT	CASSYSWTGVTGELFF
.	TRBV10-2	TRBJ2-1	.	TGCGCCAGCAGTGTGTCTCAGCGTTTGAACAATGAGCAGTTCTTC	CASSVSQRLNNEQFF
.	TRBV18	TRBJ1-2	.	TGTGCCAGCTCACTCAACTCCAGGGCTATACAGGATGGCTACACCTTC	CASSLNSRAIQDGYTF
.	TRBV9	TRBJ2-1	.	TGTGCCAGCAGCGTGGGGCTAGGTAATGAGCAGTTCTTC	CASSVGLGNEQFF
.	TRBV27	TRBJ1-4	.	TGTGCCAGCAGTTTTCAACCGGGTCGAGTGAGAGAAAAACTGTTTTTT	CASSFQPGRVREKLFF
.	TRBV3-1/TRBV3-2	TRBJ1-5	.	TGTGCCAGCAGCTCGGGACACCCCCCTCAACTGAATCAGCCCCAGCATTTT	CASSSGHPPQLNQPQHF
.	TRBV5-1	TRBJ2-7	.	TGCGCCAGCAGCTTCCAAGGGGTTTCCTACGAGCAGTACTTC	CASSFQGVSYEQYF
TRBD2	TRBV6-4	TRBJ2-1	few	TGTGCCAGCAGTTATTCTAGCGGGTCGGGGGATGAGCAGTTCTTC	CASSYSSGSGDEQFF
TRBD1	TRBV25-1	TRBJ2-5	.	TGTGCCAGCGGGTTGGACAGGCTGAGGGAGACCCAGTACTTC	CASGLDRLRETQYF
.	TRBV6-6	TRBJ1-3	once	TGTGCCAGCAGTTACTCGACAAGTTCTGGAAACACCATATATTTT	CASSYSTSSGNTIYF
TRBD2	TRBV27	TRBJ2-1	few	TGTGCCAGCAGTCCCGGGACTAGCGGGTTCGGATACAATGAGCAGTTCTTC	CASSPGTSGFGYNEQFF
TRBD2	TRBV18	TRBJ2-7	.	TGTGCCAGCTCACCAACTAGCGGCTACGAGCAGTACTTC	CASSPTSGYEQYF
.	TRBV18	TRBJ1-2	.	TGTGCCAGCTCTCCCGACACCGGTGATAACTATGGCTACACCTTC	CASSPDTGDNYGYTF
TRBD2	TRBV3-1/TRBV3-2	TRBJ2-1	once	TGTGCCAGCAGCCTAGCGGGAGGATACAATGAGCAGTTCTTC	CASSLAGGYNEQFF
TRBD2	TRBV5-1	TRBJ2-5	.	TGCGCCAGCAGCTTGGCCGGGGCGGGAGCAGGAGAGACCCAGTACTTC	CASSLAGAGAGETQYF
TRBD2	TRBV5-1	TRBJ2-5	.	TGCGCCAGCAGCTTTGGATTAGCGGGACCGCAAGAGACCCAGTACTTC	CASSFGLAGPQETQYF
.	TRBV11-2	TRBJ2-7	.	TGTGCCAGCACTGGGGGGTACGAGCAGTACTTC	CASTGGYEQYF
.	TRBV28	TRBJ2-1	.	TGTGCCAGCAATCAGGGGTCAACTACAGTCGATGAGCAGTTCTTC	CASNQGSTTVDEQFF
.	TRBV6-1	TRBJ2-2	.	TGTGCCAGCAGTGAAGCGCTTACAGCTGGGGGGAGCCGTGCGAACACCGGGGAGCTGTTTTTT	CASSEALTAGGSRANTGELFF
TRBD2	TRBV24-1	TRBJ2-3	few	TGTGCCACCAGTGACTCTGGACTAGCGGGAGGCACGCAGTATTTT	CATSDSGLAGGTQYF
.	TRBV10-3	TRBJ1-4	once	TGTGCCATCAGTGAGACGTCCCGGGCTAATGAAAAACTGTTTTTT	CAISETSRANEKLFF
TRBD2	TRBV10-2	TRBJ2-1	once	TGCGCCAGCAGTGCCGTAGCGGGTGGACCCCGGGAGTTCTTC	CASSAVAGGPREFF
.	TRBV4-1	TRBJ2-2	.	TGCGCCAGCAGCCTGCGGGTTGCGAACACCGGGGAGCTGTTTTTT	CASSLRVANTGELFF
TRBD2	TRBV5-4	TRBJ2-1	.	TGTGCCAGCAGCTTGTCCGGGACTAGTCCGTACAATGAGCAGTTCTTC	CASSLSGTSPYNEQFF
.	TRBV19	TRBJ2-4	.	TGTGCCAGTAGTATAGGCCCCGGGGGTGTGAGAGACATTCAGTACTTC	CASSIGPGGVRDIQYF
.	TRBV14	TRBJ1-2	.	TGTGCCAGCAGCCAAGATTTTGGGGGGTACTATGGCTACACCTTC	CASSQDFGGYYGYTF